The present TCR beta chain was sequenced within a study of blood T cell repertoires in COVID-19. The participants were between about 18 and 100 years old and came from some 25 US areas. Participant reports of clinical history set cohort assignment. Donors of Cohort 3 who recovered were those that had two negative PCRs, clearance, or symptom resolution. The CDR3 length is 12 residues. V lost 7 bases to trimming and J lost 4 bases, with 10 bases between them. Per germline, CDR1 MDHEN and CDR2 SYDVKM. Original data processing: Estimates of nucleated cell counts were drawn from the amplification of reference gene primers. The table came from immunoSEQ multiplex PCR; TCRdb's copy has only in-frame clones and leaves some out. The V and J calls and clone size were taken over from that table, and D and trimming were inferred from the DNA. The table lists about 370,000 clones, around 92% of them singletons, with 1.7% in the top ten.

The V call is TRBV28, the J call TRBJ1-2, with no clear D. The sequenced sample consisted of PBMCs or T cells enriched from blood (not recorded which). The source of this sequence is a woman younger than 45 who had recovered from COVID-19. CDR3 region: CASTDKPYGYTF. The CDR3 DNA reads TGTGCCAGCACTGACAAGCCCTATGGCTACACCTTC.